The clone carrying this T cell receptor beta chain was seen many times. Antigen unknown. This sample was taken from a study of T cell repertoires in cytomegalovirus infection. Overall study: Recently identified HLA-C-restricted CMV epitopes were used, and well-studied HLA-B-restricted CMV epitopes were used as well. Both CMV infection and a matching HLA type were indicated by public TCR beta signatures.

MiXCR, applied by TCRdb to the reads, yields one record per CDR3 protein. The sample lists some 46,000 distinct CDR3 sequences, approximately 20% occurring once. Study-level findings and limits: Ex vivo, HLA-C-restricted CMV-specific TCR beta clonotypes prevailed over the rest of the response. Summed frequency of shared TCR beta families picked out CMV carriers who also had the relevant HLA.

Germline-derived CDR1 and CDR2 are MGHRA and YSYEKL. The CDR3 is made up of 17 amino acids. V lost 1 base, J lost 1 base, and 17 bases lay in between. The sample consisted of CD8+ T cells from cultured PBMCs, taken from culture after CMV antigen stimulation. This sequence was found in a human donor in good health (CMV status not recorded). Some clones in this sample may be carry-over from other donors' samples. The chain combines TRBV4-1 with TRBJ2-7; D might be TRBD2 (6 bases). The CDR3 DNA follows: TGCGCCAGCAGCCAAGCCCTGAGGGACTCTGCTTCCTACGAGCAGTACTTC. Translated: CASSQALRDSASYEQYF.